The 28 T cell receptor beta chains given below trace back to one sample, sequenced in a study of shared T cell receptors in the human thymus. Measured with immunoSEQ multiplex PCR; TCRdb has only the in-frame clones, and not every one. The table lists 500,000 to 550,000 clones, 78% of them singletons. The sample was also linked to a second study, of human thymus T cells.

Sequences were obtained from thymocytes. Source of these receptors: a boy in the first two years of life with a congenital heart defect.

The chain combines TRBV4-3 with TRBJ2-3; possible D gene TRBD2, 5 bases. CDR3 size: 13 residues. The V and J ends lost 4 bases and 6 bases respectively, with 11 bases between them. CDR1 and CDR2 from the germline V gene are LGHNA and YSLEER. The DNA for the CDR3 is TGCGCCAGCAGCCCGACCGGGGAGGATACGCAGTATTTT. As protein: CASSPTGEDTQYF.

The J gene is TRBJ2-7, the V gene TRBV11-2, with D perhaps matching TRBD2 (6 bases). The CDR3 is made up of 16 amino acids. V was shortened by 5 bases and J by 2 bases, with 19 bases between the two germline ends. Germline values: CDR1 SGHAT, CDR2 FQNNGV. CDR3 DNA: TGTGCCAGCAGCCCGGGGGTCTCCGCAGGGACCTACGAGCAGTACTTC. Residues: CASSPGVSAGTYEQYF.

The chain combines TRBV9 with TRBJ2-7, with a possible D match to TRBD1 (5 bases). V gave up 4 bases and J gave up 4 bases, with 12 bases separating them. This CDR3 comprises 13 residues. Germline CDR1 reads SGDLS; CDR2 reads YYNGEE. Here the CDR3 reads CASSPSKGYEQYF. Here the CDR3 DNA reads TGTGCCAGCAGCCCCAGTAAGGGGTACGAGCAGTACTTC.

This clone was seen only a few times. The chain has TRBV6-5 and TRBJ2-7; 9 bases align to TRBD2. V lost 0 bases to trimming and J lost 5 bases; unmatched junction nucleotides: 2. The germline V gene has CDR1 MNHEY and CDR2 SVGAGI. The CDR3 runs 14 residues. This CDR3 is CASSYSGLADEQYF. The CDR3 DNA follows: TGTGCCAGCAGTTACTCGGGACTAGCAGACGAGCAGTACTTC.

This chain joins TRBV30 and TRBJ1-1; a weak D match, TRBD1 (5 bases). Germline V gene data show CDR1 as GTSNPN and CDR2 as SVGIG (reference sequence). The CDR3 sequence is 16 residues long. V was cut by 4 bases and J by 5 bases, with 23 bases left in between. DNA for the CDR3: TGTGCCTGGACCCGCCCGCCTGACAGAAATCGAACTGAAGCTTTCTTT. This codes for CAWTRPPDRNRTEAFF.

The chain employs TRBV20-1 and TRBJ2-1; TRBD2 agrees at 7 bases. Germline V gives CDR1 DFQATT, CDR2 SNEGSKA (reference sequence). The CDR3 covers 11 residues. V was clipped by 4 bases and J by 14 bases; unmatched bases: 8. The CDR3 DNA reads TGCAGTGCTACTACCGGGACTATGGAGTTCTTC. This encodes CSATTGTMEFF.

The chain uses TRBV4-2 and TRBJ1-5, with a tentative D call TRBD1 (6 bases). The CDR3 has 13 amino acids. Germline V gene data show CDR1 as LGHNA and CDR2 as YNFKEQ. V lost 6 bases, J lost 1 base, and 7 bases lay in between. The CDR3 loop is CASSQGSNQPQHF. CDR3 bases: TGTGCCAGCAGTCAGGGGAGCAATCAGCCCCAGCATTTT.

This clone was picked up a small number of times. The V call is TRBV4-2, the J call TRBJ2-1; weak D call: TRBD2 (5 bases). The V gene lost 4 bases and the J gene lost 0 bases, with 13 bases spanning the gap. Germline values: CDR1 LGHNA, CDR2 YNFKEQ. The CDR3 runs to 16 residues. CDR3 nucleotide sequence: TGTGCCAGCAGCCCCCCACGGAGGAGCTCCTACAATGAGCAGTTCTTC. Its protein product is CASSPPRRSSYNEQFF.

This clone has just a few counts. The rearrangement links TRBV4-1 to TRBJ2-5, with D possibly TRBD2 on 6 matching bases. Germline lookup yields CDR1 MGHRA and CDR2 YSYEKL. Trimming left V 0 bases short and J 0 bases short, with 11 bases between. CDR3 length: 16 amino acids. This chain's CDR3 is CASSQDRSGDQETQYF. Written as DNA, the CDR3 is TGCGCCAGCAGCCAAGATCGGTCGGGGGACCAAGAGACCCAGTACTTC.

The CDR3 nucleotides are TGCGCCAGCAGCCAAGCTAGCGGGAGGATTCGGGCCTACAATGAGCAGTTCTTC. Translating gives CASSQASGRIRAYNEQFF. V usage is TRBV4-3 and J usage is TRBJ2-1; 11 bases are shared with TRBD2. The CDR3 runs to 18 residues. V trimming: 1 base; J trimming: 2 bases; junction bases outside the gene matches: 7. The germline V gene has CDR1 LGHNA and CDR2 YSLEER.

The chain combines TRBV6-5 with TRBJ2-2; D is possibly TRBD2 (5 bases). V lost 5 bases and J lost 4, with 8 bases in between. Germline assignment: CDR1 MNHEY and CDR2 SVGAGI. The CDR3 totals 13 residues. In DNA, the CDR3 is TGTGCCAGCAGTCTCCGGGGCACCGGGGAGCTGTTTTTT. Its translation is CASSLRGTGELFF.

This chain links TRBV5-4 with TRBJ1-2, with D unclear. Germline V gene lookup returns CDR1 SGHNT and CDR2 YYREEE (reference sequence). The CDR3 sequence is 14 residues long. V lost 4 bases and J lost 2, with 12 bases in between. This chain's CDR3 is CASSLPKINYGYTF. CDR3 coding DNA: TGTGCCAGCAGCCTACCTAAGATAAACTATGGCTACACCTTC.

V gene TRBV6-1 combines with J gene TRBJ2-7, with D possibly matching TRBD2 (6 bases). CDR3 size: 13 residues. Germline CDR1 MNHNS, CDR2 SASEGT. Trimming stripped 8 bases from V and 2 bases from J, with 13 bases between. CDR3 in amino acids: CASVRREPYEQYF. CDR3 nucleotides: TGTGCCAGCGTCCGGAGGGAGCCCTACGAGCAGTACTTC.

The V call is TRBV4-1, the J call TRBJ2-7; 7 bases fit TRBD1. The trim removed 0 bases at V and 1 base at J, leaving 3 bases unmatched. This CDR3 spans 15 amino acids. Germline CDR1 reads MGHRA; CDR2 reads YSYEKL. CDR3 sequence: CASSQERGLSYEQYF. Here the CDR3 DNA reads TGCGCCAGCAGCCAAGAGAGGGGGCTTTCCTACGAGCAGTACTTC.

This clone was recorded only once. The gene calls are TRBV18 and TRBJ1-2; 7 bases map to TRBD1. With 3 bases clipped from V and 6 bases from J, the junction kept 10 bases outside the gene matches. Germline-derived CDR1 and CDR2 are KGHSH and LQKENI. The CDR3 length is 15 residues. CDR3 region: CASSPQTGYSNGYTF. As DNA, the CDR3 is TGTGCCAGCTCACCCCAGACAGGGTATAGCAATGGCTACACCTTC.

This clone was counted between two and nine times. V usage is TRBV5-4 and J usage is TRBJ1-5, with D possibly matching TRBD1 (6 bases). V dropped 0 bases and J dropped 6 bases, with 19 bases sitting between them. This CDR3 comprises 17 residues. Germline CDR1 SGHNT, CDR2 YYREEE (reference sequence). The CDR3 DNA is TGTGCCAGCAGCTTGGATGGGGGGGCAGGGGCGGGTCAGCCCCAGCATTTT. Its translation: CASSLDGGAGAGQPQHF.

The CDR3 region is CASNPGQTKGWEQYF. The CDR3 bases are TGTGCCAGCAACCCGGGACAGACGAAAGGTTGGGAGCAGTACTTC. The V call is TRBV28, the J call TRBJ2-7, with TRBD1 matching over 7 bases. CDR1 and CDR2 (germline): MDHEN, SYDVKM. V shed 7 bases, J shed 7 bases, and the junction held 16 bases outside the gene matches. The length of the CDR3 is 15 residues.

V gene TRBV30 combines with J gene TRBJ1-4; D not resolved. The germline V gene has CDR1 GTSNPN and CDR2 SVGIG (reference sequence). V gave up 3 bases and J gave up 5 bases, with 10 bases separating them. This CDR3 region has 13 residues. CDR3 protein: CAWRTRHNEKLFF. The DNA for the CDR3 is TGTGCCTGGAGAACACGACACAATGAAAAACTGTTTTTT.

The J gene is TRBJ1-2, the V gene TRBV2; a possible D gene is TRBD1 (5 bases). The V end was cut by 11 bases, the J end by 1 base, with 11 bases between. This CDR3 has 12 amino acids. CDR1 and CDR2 (germline): SNHLY, FYNNEI. The CDR3 DNA reads as TGTGCCCGGGGGGGTTTTAACTATGGCTACACCTTC. Residues: CARGGFNYGYTF.

The gene calls are TRBV7-9 and TRBJ2-5, with TRBD2 identical over 11 bases. Germline V gene data show CDR1 as SEHNR and CDR2 as FQNEAQ (reference sequence). The CDR3 runs to 13 residues. Unmatched junction bases numbered 4, after V lost 8 bases and J lost 5 bases. The CDR3 is CASGLAGSETQYF. CDR3 bases: TGTGCCAGCGGACTAGCGGGTAGTGAGACCCAGTACTTC.

The chain is built from TRBV4-2 and TRBJ2-1; 15 bases fit TRBD2. V trimming: 0 bases; J trimming: 10 bases; junction bases outside the gene matches: 7. In germline, CDR1 is LGHNA, CDR2 YNFKEQ. This CDR3 is 17 amino acids long. The CDR3 DNA follows: TGTGCCAGCAGCCAAGACCAGGGACTAGCGGGAGGTGACGAGCAGTTCTTC. Translation: CASSQDQGLAGGDEQFF.

The gene calls are TRBV7-9 and TRBJ1-1; 8 bases are shared with TRBD1. CDR1 and CDR2 (germline): SEHNR, FQNEAQ (reference sequence). This CDR3 has 15 residues. J gave up 5 bases and V 5 bases, and 10 bases lay outside the gene matches. CDR3: CASSGTGGGGTEAFF. CDR3 nucleotide sequence: TGTGCCAGCAGCGGTACAGGGGGAGGTGGGACTGAAGCTTTCTTT.

V is TRBV2 and J is TRBJ2-4; perhaps TRBD1 as D (6 bases). This CDR3 contains 20 residues. V was pared by 4 bases and J by 1 base, with 26 bases between. Germline CDR1 is SNHLY and CDR2 is FYNNEI. CDR3 region: CASSATRWTATRGAKNIQYF. For the CDR3, the DNA is TGTGCCAGCAGTGCAACTAGATGGACAGCCACCCGCGGGGCCAAAAACATTCAGTACTTC.

This rearrangement joins TRBV19 to TRBJ2-5, with 11 bases matching TRBD2. The CDR3 sequence is 16 residues long. Trimming at V came to 3 bases and at J to 2 bases, leaving 5 bases not matched to a gene. CDR1 is LNHDA and CDR2 is SQIVND in the germline V gene (reference sequence). The CDR3 DNA reads as TGTGCCAGTAGTATCGAGACTAGCGGGGCTCAAGAGACCCAGTACTTC. Its protein product is CASSIETSGAQETQYF.

As to this clone: The sample has other DNA sequences that encode this CDR3 too. The chain carries TRBV20-1 and TRBJ2-1, with D hard to call. CDR3 length: 11 residues. Trimming took 1 base from V and 9 from J, leaving 7 bases between them. CDR1 and CDR2 from the germline V gene are DFQATT and SNEGSKA (reference sequence). CDR3 region: CSARGPGEQFF. CDR3 DNA: TGCAGTGCTAGAGGCCCGGGTGAGCAGTTCTTC.

The gene calls are TRBV7-9 and TRBJ2-7, with 10 nucleotides matching TRBD1. V was clipped by 1 base and J by 4 bases; unmatched bases: 7. The V gene's germline CDR1 is SEHNR and CDR2 FQNEAQ (reference sequence). The CDR3 covers 16 residues. The CDR3 sequence: CASSLEGTGVGYEQYF. In DNA, the CDR3 is TGTGCCAGCAGCTTAGAAGGGACAGGGGTCGGGTACGAGCAGTACTTC.

The chain couples TRBV19 to TRBJ2-3, with TRBD2 matching 10 bases. V lost 1 base and J lost 0; bases outside the gene matches: 10. In germline, CDR1 is LNHDA, CDR2 SQIVND (reference sequence). CDR3 length: 19 amino acids. The CDR3: CASSIGVSGRHTSTDTQYF. CDR3 in DNA: TGTGCCAGTAGTATAGGAGTTAGCGGGAGGCATACTAGCACAGATACGCAGTATTTT.

The chain employs TRBV19 and TRBJ1-1; the D gene is possibly TRBD1 (5 bases). Germline CDR1 reads LNHDA; CDR2 reads SQIVND (reference sequence). CDR3 length: 11 residues. Trimming removed 2 bases from V and 8 bases from J, with 6 bases in between. As DNA, the CDR3 is TGTGCCAGTAGTATAAAGGGGGAAGCTTTCTTT. The encoded protein is CASSIKGEAFF.